The 17 T cell receptor beta chains below all came from one sample that was sequenced in a study of blood T cell repertoires in COVID-19. Sequenced by immunoSEQ multiplex PCR; TCRdb stores in-frame clones only, minus some. The sample has almost 95,000 clones; roughly 72% are singletons. What was sequenced was peripheral blood. Receptors originate from a woman in her sixties in a cohort sampled during active or convalescent COVID-19.

This rearrangement joins TRBV7-2 to TRBJ1-6, with 9 bases aligning to TRBD1. The length of the CDR3 is 15 residues. Germline lookup yields CDR1 SGHTA and CDR2 FQGNSA. Unmatched junction bases numbered 9, after V lost 5 bases and J lost 10 bases. The CDR3 DNA reads as TGTGCCAGCAGCCCCTACCGGGACAGGGCCTCACCCCTCCACTTT. Its protein product is CASSPYRDRASPLHF.

Only a few counts were recorded for this clone. The chain joins TRBV7-9 to TRBJ1-2; no reliable D call. The V end was cut by 2 bases, the J end by 8 bases, with 15 bases between. The germline gives CDR1 SEHNR, CDR2 FQNEAQ (reference sequence). The CDR3 is made up of 14 amino acids. The CDR3 nucleotides read TGTGCCAGCAGCTTAAGCCAGCGAGGCTGGGGCTACACCTTC. Its translation: CASSLSQRGWGYTF.

This chain joins TRBV2 and TRBJ1-5, with D possibly TRBD1 on 5 matching bases. Per germline, CDR1 SNHLY and CDR2 FYNNEI. The CDR3 sequence is 13 residues long. Trimming removed 3 bases from V and 3 bases from J, with 6 bases in between. The CDR3 reads CASSDRANQPQHF. The CDR3 DNA sequence: TGTGCCAGCAGTGACAGGGCCAATCAGCCCCAGCATTTT.

The V gene is TRBV7-9, the J gene TRBJ2-7; 9 bases match TRBD1. V gave up 8 bases and J gave up 1 base; unmatched junction bases: 9. The CDR3 runs to 15 residues. Germline values: CDR1 SEHNR, CDR2 FQNEAQ (reference sequence). In nucleotides, the CDR3 is TGTGCCAGCGGTGGAGGGGACAGGGCTTCCTACGAGCAGTACTTC. As protein: CASGGGDRASYEQYF.

This chain joins TRBV6-2 or TRBV6-3 and TRBJ1-4; D is possibly TRBD1 (6 bases). The V gene's germline CDR1 is MNHEY and CDR2 SVGEGT. Trimming took 2 bases from V and 0 from J, leaving 13 bases between them. The CDR3 runs to 17 residues. The DNA for the CDR3 is TGTGCCAGCAGTTACCCCCCGGGACAAACAACTAATGAAAAACTGTTTTTT. Amino acid sequence: CASSYPPGQTTNEKLFF.

The chain is built from TRBV7-9 and TRBJ2-3, with a tentative D call TRBD1 (6 bases). The CDR3 covers 15 residues. CDR1 is SEHNR, CDR2 FQNEAQ, per germline (reference sequence). V was cut by 0 bases and J by 3 bases, with 10 bases left in between. As DNA, the CDR3 is TGTGCCAGCAGCTTAGCGGGGGCTTTAACAGATACGCAGTATTTT. This codes for CASSLAGALTDTQYF.

The V gene is TRBV7-2, the J gene TRBJ2-1, with 9 bases identical to TRBD2. Germline CDR1 and CDR2: SGHTA and FQGNSA. The CDR3 sequence is 15 residues long. The junction had 4 bases not matched to a gene; V was cut back by 7 bases and J by 0 bases. The CDR3 DNA follows: TGTGCCAGCATTAGACTAGCGGACTCCTACAATGAGCAGTTCTTC. Its protein product is CASIRLADSYNEQFF.

This clone was found a few times. The chain joins TRBV2 to TRBJ1-1, with a possible D match to TRBD1 (5 bases). CDR1 and CDR2 (germline): SNHLY, FYNNEI. The CDR3 spans 13 residues. Trimming left V 6 bases short and J 1 base short, with 9 bases between. The chain's CDR3 is CASSRQSNTEAFF. In DNA form, the CDR3 reads TGTGCCAGCAGCAGACAGTCGAACACTGAAGCTTTCTTT.

This clone has more than one count but fewer than ten. The genes are TRBV7-2 and TRBJ2-5, with 9 bases aligning to TRBD2. The V gene end was trimmed by 1 base and the J gene end by 4 bases; junction bases not matched to a gene: 10. There are 17 residues in the CDR3. Germline V CDR1 and CDR2: SGHTA, FQGNSA. The CDR3 nucleotides are TGTGCCAGCAGCTTAGTGCGCGGGGGGGCAGCGGTAGAGACCCAGTACTTC. Translation: CASSLVRGGAAVETQYF.

The CDR3 region is CAGTNRGAGAAFF. Written as DNA, the CDR3 is TGTGCCGGGACCAATCGTGGAGCAGGGGCAGCTTTCTTT. This chain links TRBV2 with TRBJ1-1; a possible D gene is TRBD1 (6 bases). The V end lost 11 bases, the J end lost 10 bases, and 23 bases lay between the germline ends. The CDR3 is made up of 13 amino acids. Germline-derived CDR1 and CDR2 are SNHLY and FYNNEI.

This chain's CDR3 is CASNLGGTPIYEQYF. The CDR3 DNA is TGTGCCAGCAACCTCGGGGGGACTCCTATTTACGAGCAGTACTTC. The chain is built from TRBV5-5 and TRBJ2-7; 7 nucleotides match TRBD2. V lost 6 bases, J lost 4 bases, and 13 bases stayed unmatched. The CDR3 loop spans 15 amino acids. The V gene's germline CDR1 is SGHKS and CDR2 YYEKEE (reference sequence).

This chain uses TRBV4-1 with TRBJ1-6; D gene uncertain. This CDR3 contains 16 residues. Germline values: CDR1 MGHRA, CDR2 YSYEKL. Trimming shortened V by 4 bases and J by 3 bases, and 13 bases separated the two germline ends. Written as DNA, the CDR3 is TGCGCCAGCAGCCGCCTCAGGTCGAGCTATAATTCACCCCTCCACTTT. It yields the protein CASSRLRSSYNSPLHF.

There are many counts of this clone. The J gene is TRBJ2-5, the V gene TRBV6-5; 9 bases are shared with TRBD2. The CDR3 spans 16 residues. Germline trimming cut 4 bases from V and 2 bases from J; bases unmatched to any gene: 8. Germline values: CDR1 MNHEY, CDR2 SVGAGI. The CDR3 protein is CASSSLSGGQQETQYF. The CDR3 nucleotides read TGTGCCAGCAGTTCCCTTAGCGGGGGTCAACAAGAGACCCAGTACTTC.

The rearrangement links TRBV29-1 to TRBJ2-2; 10 bases are a match to TRBD1. The CDR3 contains 14 residues. Germline-derived CDR1 and CDR2 are SQVTM and ANQGSEA. The J segment lost 5 bases and the V segment lost 4 bases, leaving 4 bases of the junction unmatched. The CDR3 sequence: CSVVGTGATGELFF. The CDR3 coding sequence is TGCAGCGTTGTAGGGACAGGGGCAACCGGGGAGCTGTTTTTT.

The chain employs TRBV7-9 and TRBJ2-3; D ambiguous. Germline CDR1 SEHNR, CDR2 FQNEAQ (reference sequence). The CDR3 contains 15 residues. The germline V and J ends were trimmed by 4 bases and 0 bases, with 11 bases remaining between them. This CDR3 is CASSSVQTSTDTQYF. The CDR3, as DNA: TGTGCCAGCAGCTCGGTGCAGACTAGCACAGATACGCAGTATTTT. Complete variable domain (other parts from reference TRBV7-9 and TRBJ2-3): DTGVSQNPRHKITKRGQNVTFRCDPISEHNRLYWYRQTLGQGPEFLTYFQNEAQLEKSRLLSDRFSAERPKGSFSTLEIQRTEQGDSAMYLCASSSVQTSTDTQYFGPGTRLTVL.

This clone has a handful of counts. The chain uses TRBV5-8 and TRBJ1-6; D is undetermined. The CDR3 has 14 amino acids. Germline loops: CDR1 SGHTS, CDR2 YDEGEE. V lost 5 bases, J lost 5 bases, and 11 bases lay in between. The CDR3 spells CASRRTVNNSPLHF. CDR3 DNA sequence: TGTGCCAGCAGAAGGACTGTGAATAATTCACCCCTCCACTTT.

J is TRBJ2-7 and V is TRBV3-1 (or the pseudogene TRBV3-2); TRBD2 matches at 8 bases. The junction had 7 bases not matched to a gene; V was cut back by 3 bases and J by 6 bases. The CDR3 sequence is 14 residues long. CDR1 and CDR2 (germline): LGHDT, YNNKEL (reference sequence). The CDR3 DNA reads as TGTGCCAGCAGCCACTTCGGGGGGGCAGGCGAGCAGTACTTC. The encoded protein is CASSHFGGAGEQYF.